The clone carrying this TCR beta chain was picked up one time. CDR3 length equals 14 residues. Germline CDR1 is LNHDA and CDR2 is SQIVND (reference sequence). Trimming shortened V by 6 bases and J by 6 bases, and 17 bases separated the two germline ends. The data were taken from a study of blood T cell repertoires in COVID-19. Study background: T cells, B-cell-depleted T cells, or PBMCs supplied cDNA or gDNA.

TCRdb's copy holds only in-frame clones and misses some; the assay was immunoSEQ multiplex PCR. The sample has 400,000 or so clones; around nine tenths are singletons. Material: peripheral blood. The origin of this receptor is a human donor in a cohort sampled during active COVID-19. This chain joins TRBV19 and TRBJ2-5; D possibly corresponds to TRBD1 (6 bases). The CDR3 is CASRSAGDGKTQYF. The CDR3 bases are TGTGCCAGTAGGAGCGCAGGGGATGGAAAGACCCAGTACTTC. The full variable domain, in which reference TRBV19 and TRBJ2-5 provide the parts outside the CDR3, is DGGITQSPKYLFRKEGQNVTLSCEQNLNHDAMYWYRQDPGQGLRLIYYSQIVNDFQKGDIAEGYSVSREKKESFPLTVTSAQKNPTAFYLCASRSAGDGKTQYFGPGTRLLVL.